Listed here is a single T cell receptor (beta chain). Antigen: not known. The sample belongs to a study of CD8 T cells in Susac syndrome. Notes on the study in general: A relatively small number of individuals underwent TCR sequencing and HLA analysis.

From blood CD8+ and CD4+ T cells, TCR beta sequences were generated. Healthy donors served as age- and sex-matched controls. About 0.5 to 1 ug RNA was reverse transcribed with random hexamers. Amplification of TCR beta CDR3 was carried out by immunoSEQ multiplex PCR, which covered 54 Vbeta and 13 Jbeta segments. TCRdb re-called the immunoSEQ multiplex PCR reads through MiXCR, storing one row per CDR3 protein. The data contain around 150,000 distinct CDR3 sequences, 93% of them singletons. V lost 1 base and J 6 bases, leaving 10 bases between the germline ends. Germline assignment: CDR1 SGHNT and CDR2 YYREEE (reference sequence). This CDR3 spans 13 amino acids.

Sequenced: CD4+ T cells from PBMCs. The receptor was derived from a human donor in good health. The rearrangement links TRBV5-4 to TRBJ1-2, with D maybe TRBD1 (6 bases). CDR3 loop: CASSLRGGDGYTF. The CDR3 DNA follows: TGTGCCAGCAGCTTGAGGGGGGGGGATGGCTACACCTTC.